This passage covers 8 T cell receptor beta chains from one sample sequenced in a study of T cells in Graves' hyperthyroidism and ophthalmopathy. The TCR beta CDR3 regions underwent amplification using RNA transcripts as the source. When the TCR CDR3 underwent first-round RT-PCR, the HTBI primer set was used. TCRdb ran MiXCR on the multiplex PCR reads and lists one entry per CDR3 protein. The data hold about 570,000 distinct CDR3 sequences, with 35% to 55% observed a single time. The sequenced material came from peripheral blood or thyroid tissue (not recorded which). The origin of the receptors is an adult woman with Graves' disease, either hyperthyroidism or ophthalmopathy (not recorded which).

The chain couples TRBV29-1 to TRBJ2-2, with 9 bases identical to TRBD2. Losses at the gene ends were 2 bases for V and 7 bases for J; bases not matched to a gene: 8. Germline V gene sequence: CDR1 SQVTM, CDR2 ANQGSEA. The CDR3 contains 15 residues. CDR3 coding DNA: TGCAGCGTTGAAATCGACGCTAGCGGGATCGGGGAGCTGTTTTTT. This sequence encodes CSVEIDASGIGELFF.

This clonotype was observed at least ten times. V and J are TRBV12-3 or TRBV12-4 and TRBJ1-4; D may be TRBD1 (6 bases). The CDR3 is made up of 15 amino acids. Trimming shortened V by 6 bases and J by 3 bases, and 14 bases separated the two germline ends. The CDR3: CASRTTGTPNEKLFF. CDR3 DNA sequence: TGTGCCAGCAGAACTACCGGGACACCTAATGAAAAACTGTTTTTT.

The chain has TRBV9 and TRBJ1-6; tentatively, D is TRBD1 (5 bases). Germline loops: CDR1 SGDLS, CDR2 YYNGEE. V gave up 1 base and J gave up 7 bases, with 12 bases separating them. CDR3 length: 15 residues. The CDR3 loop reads CASSVRTITNSPLHF. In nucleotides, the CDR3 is TGTGCCAGCAGCGTACGGACAATCACGAATTCACCCCTCCACTTT.

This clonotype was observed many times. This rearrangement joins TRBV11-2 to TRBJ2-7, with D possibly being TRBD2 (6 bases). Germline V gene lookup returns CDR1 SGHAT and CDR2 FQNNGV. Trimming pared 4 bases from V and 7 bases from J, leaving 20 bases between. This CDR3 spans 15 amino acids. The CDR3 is CASSSLAGPLWEQYF. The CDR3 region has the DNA TGTGCCAGCAGCTCTTTGGCGGGACCCCTCTGGGAGCAGTACTTC.

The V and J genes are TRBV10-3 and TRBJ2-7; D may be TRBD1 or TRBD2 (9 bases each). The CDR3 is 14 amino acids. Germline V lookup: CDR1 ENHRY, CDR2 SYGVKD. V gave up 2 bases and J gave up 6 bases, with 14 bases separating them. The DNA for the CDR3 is TGTGCCATCAGTGAGCTAGCGGGACAGGGCGAGCAGTACTTC. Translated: CAISELAGQGEQYF.

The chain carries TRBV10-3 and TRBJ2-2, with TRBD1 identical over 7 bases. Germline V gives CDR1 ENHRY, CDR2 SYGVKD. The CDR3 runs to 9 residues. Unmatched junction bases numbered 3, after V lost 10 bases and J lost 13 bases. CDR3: CATNRGLFF. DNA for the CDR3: TGTGCCACGAACAGGGGGCTGTTTTTT.

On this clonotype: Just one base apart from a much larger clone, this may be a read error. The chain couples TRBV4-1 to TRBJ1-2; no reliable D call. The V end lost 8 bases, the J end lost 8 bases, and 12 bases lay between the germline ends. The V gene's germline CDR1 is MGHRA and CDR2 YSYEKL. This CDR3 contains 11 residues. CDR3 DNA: TGCGCCAGCCGTGGCTTCCTAGGCTACACCTTC. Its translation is CASRGFLGYTF.

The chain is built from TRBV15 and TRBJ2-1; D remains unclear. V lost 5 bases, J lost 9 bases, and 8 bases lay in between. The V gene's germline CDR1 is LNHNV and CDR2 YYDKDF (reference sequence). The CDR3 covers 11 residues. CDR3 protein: CATSQRSEQFF. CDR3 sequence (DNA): TGTGCCACCAGCCAGCGCAGTGAGCAGTTCTTC.